The following is a TCR beta chain sequence with its context. This clonotype appeared many times. This receptor's antigen is unknown. Qualities for individual bases were not recorded, and no much larger clone is one base off. The sample comes from a study of low-dose radiotherapy and immunotherapy resistance in tumors (dated by TCRdb to 2022 to 2024). Looking at the study overall: In Cohort 1, each fraction delivered 0.5 Gy every 2 weeks, and the prescribed total PTV dose was 6.5 Gy. For Cohort 2, the dose was 1 Gy per fraction given every two weeks, adding up to 13 Gy in total across 26 weeks. Patients were given nivolumab as a 240 mg flat dose every two weeks and ipilimumab at 1 mg/kg every six weeks, with both drugs delivered intravenously. Every two weeks, patients got intravenous cyclophosphamide at 200 mg/m2, given one day ahead of each radiation and immunotherapy administration. Starting on cycle 1 day 1, patients took 300 mg of aspirin by mouth once a day for four cycles. No randomization into treatment groups was done for the people taking part in the trial. The translational analysis covered eight patients: three from the first dose cohort and the first five from the second dose cohort.

CDR1 and CDR2 (SGHVS, FNYEAQ) derive from the germline V gene. The CDR3 runs 15 amino acids, cysteine and phenylalanine included. Of all the DNA, just the CDR3 is kept, 45 bases in frame from base 1. Trimming takes 6 bases off V and 5 bases off J; junction bases not matched to a gene: 8. Reading the label with the study, this specimen's time point is: after trial treatment. The label giving this sample's treatment or condition can be read as: LDRT plus nivolumab, ipilimumab, low-dose cyclophosphamide and aspirin (RACIN trial). The donors took part in RACIN, a single-arm, phase I, dose-escalation trial that combined nivolumab, ipilimumab, aspirin, low-dose cyclophosphamide and low-dose radiotherapy. Eligible patients had advanced, TIL-negative solid tumors. Sequencing relied on an Illumina HiSeq 2500. To make first-strand cDNA, Superscript III was used along with a set of TRAV- and TRBV-specific primers so that both the TCRalpha and TCRbeta chains were covered. TCRs were amplified for about 18 PCR cycles with Phusion, using a constant-region primer paired with the adapter attached to the V primers. The MessageAmp II aRNA Amplification Kit was used to amplify the isolated mRNA, with in vitro transcription run for around 15 hours at 37 degrees C. The Dynabeads mRNA DIRECT Purification Kit was used to isolate the mRNA for TCR sequencing. A second approximately 25-cycle Phusion PCR added indexed Illumina adapters, and products were purified with AMPure XP beads. Under the source paper's analysis protocol: Custom Perl scripts were used to pool TCR sequences that encoded the same protein, to remove out-of-frame sequences, and to calculate the abundance of each clonotype. Any TCR sequence supported by only a single read was excluded from analysis. Among the metrics used to describe the repertoires were Shannon entropy, Gini index, clonality, richness, and the frequency of TCRs shared between repertoires. Using fastp trimming at Q25 and MiXCR clonotype assembly, TCRdb reanalyzed the public sequencing data and kept in-frame beta chains. Rows with one shared CDR3 protein collapse into an entry with the most common genes and DNA. TCRdb, not the original authors, processed these V and J calls. A total of some 100,000 distinct CDR3 sequences appear in this sample, around 20% of them only once. The top ten clones comprise roughly 4.3% of the sample.

The receptor was derived from a male donor with prostate cancer. Rearrangement joined TRBV7-6 to TRBJ2-1; 9 junctional bases match TRBD2. This sample comprised PBMCs, obtained after low-dose radiotherapy plus immunotherapy. CDR3 region: CASSLRLAENNEQFF. The bases read TGTGCCAGCAGTTTGCGACTAGCGGAAAACAATGAGCAGTTCTTC. With the portions outside the CDR3 filled from the reference TRBV7-6 and TRBJ2-1 genes, the complete variable region becomes GAGVSQSPRYKVTKRGQDVALRCDPISGHVSLYWYRQALGQGPEFLTYFNYEAQQDKSGLPNDRFSAERPEGSISTLTIQRTEQRDSAMYRCASSLRLAENNEQFFGPGTRLTVL.